A selection of T cell receptor beta chains follows, all from one sample in a study of shared clonotypes between healthy human individuals. Sequenced by immunoSEQ multiplex PCR; TCRdb stores in-frame clones only, minus some. The sample carries 300,000 to 400,000 clones, around two thirds recorded once. Sequenced: memory CD4+ T cells sorted from blood. These receptors all stem from a man aged 25 to 45 in good health. Each CDR3 is given without its conserved first and last residue.

CDR3aa: ASRGENEKLF; v_gene: TRBV2
CDR3aa: ASSLDRVAWGQPRH; v_gene: TRBV2
CDR3aa: ASSDLGLAAAYEQY; v_gene: TRBV6-1
CDR3aa: ASSPPNGALSNEQF; v_gene: TRBV18
CDR3aa: ASSSDRQETQY; v_gene: TRBV7-9
CDR3aa: ATQTTGLAGYNEQF; v_gene: TRBV7-9
CDR3aa: ASSSPPGTRNTLYEQY; v_gene: TRBV28
CDR3aa: ASSVDPGALGDTQY; v_gene: TRBV9
CDR3aa: ASSPIRASNEQF; v_gene: TRBV18
CDR3aa: ASSPELLIAEAF; v_gene: TRBV6-5
CDR3aa: ASSVGLAAHNEQF; v_gene: TRBV9
CDR3aa: ASSLEGRVTDTQY; v_gene: TRBV5-1
CDR3aa: ASSQDPTRSELF; v_gene: TRBV4-3
CDR3aa: ASSVVGTGNNEQF; v_gene: TRBV9
CDR3aa: ASSGQRGTETQY; v_gene: TRBV28
CDR3aa: ASSTDSLDTQY; v_gene: TRBV7-2
CDR3aa: ASRTQGAPTDTQY; v_gene: TRBV6-6
CDR3aa: ASKGTGDQPQH; v_gene: TRBV19
CDR3aa: ASSLDRNYEQY; v_gene: TRBV18
CDR3aa: ASSLVAGLRGETQY; v_gene: TRBV7-8
CDR3aa: SAQVGAGQPQH; v_gene: TRBV29-1
CDR3aa: ASSHGRSSYEQY; v_gene: TRBV27
CDR3aa: ASSLSLAGDEQY; v_gene: TRBV5-4
CDR3aa: ASRNSGSTDTQY; v_gene: TRBV6-6
CDR3aa: ASSSQGSYEQY; v_gene: TRBV18
CDR3aa: ASSEDRGNQPQH; v_gene: TRBV2
CDR3aa: ASSSLSTFGTDTQY; v_gene: TRBV5-1
CDR3aa: ASRPDWNSPLH; v_gene: TRBV6-1
CDR3aa: ASRQQGASNSPLH; v_gene: TRBV7-8